One and the same sample provided the 15 T cell receptor beta chains below, sequenced in a study of PD-1 blockade in classical Hodgkin lymphoma. All trial patients relapsed after autologous stem cell transplantation. The method was immunoSEQ multiplex PCR; TCRdb's version includes in-frame clones alone and lacks a portion of them. This table has under 20,000 clones, 65% appearing once. Sample: peripheral blood mononuclear cells (PBMCs), taken before the second cycle of nivolumab. The receptor set was obtained from a human donor with classical Hodgkin lymphoma.

The chain carries TRBV19 and TRBJ1-2, with D maybe TRBD1 (6 bases). The CDR3 has 15 residues. Germline V gene lookup returns CDR1 LNHDA and CDR2 SQIVND (reference sequence). Trimming removed 7 bases from V and 4 bases from J, with 19 bases in between. The CDR3 DNA sequence: TGTGCCAGTACTCCAGGACACAGGGAGTCCTATGGCTACACCTTC. Translating gives CASTPGHRESYGYTF.

This clone was observed a handful of times. The gene calls are TRBV5-4 and TRBJ2-6; D remains ambiguous. From germline, CDR1 is SGHNT and CDR2 YYREEE (reference sequence). The CDR3 totals 14 residues. V lost 1 base, J lost 2 bases, and 4 bases lay in between. CDR3 in amino acids: CASSLNAGANVLTF. The CDR3 DNA follows: TGTGCCAGCAGCTTGAATGCTGGGGCCAACGTCCTGACTTTC.

The V call is TRBV2, the J call TRBJ2-2, with D uncertain. V was clipped by 3 bases and J by 6 bases, with 5 bases between them. The germline V gene has CDR1 SNHLY and CDR2 FYNNEI. CDR3 length: 12 residues. CDR3 loop: CASSEGAGELFF. The CDR3 DNA sequence: TGTGCCAGCAGTGAGGGTGCCGGGGAGCTGTTTTTT.

The chain has TRBV11-2 and TRBJ2-7; 12 bases are shared with TRBD1. The germline gives CDR1 SGHAT, CDR2 FQNNGV. The CDR3 has 16 residues. After removal of 4 bases from V and 4 bases from J, the junction contained 8 bases not matched to a gene. The chain's CDR3 is CASSSAGTGGLYEQYF. The CDR3 DNA is TGTGCCAGCAGCTCAGCCGGGACAGGGGGCCTTTACGAGCAGTACTTC.

This chain connects TRBV19 to TRBJ2-4, with D perhaps TRBD1 or TRBD2 (5 bases each). CDR1 and CDR2 from the germline V gene are LNHDA and SQIVND (reference sequence). This CDR3 contains 19 residues. V lost 5 bases, J lost 0 bases, and 23 bases lay in between. Here the CDR3 DNA reads TGTGCCAGTAGTCTCACCGGGGCCTTTGACGACCTAGCCAAAAACATTCAGTACTTC. Translated: CASSLTGAFDDLAKNIQYF.

This clone was picked up one time. The chain is built from TRBV13 and TRBJ2-5; either TRBD1 or TRBD2 may fit D (5 bases each). This CDR3 is built from 14 residues. With 5 bases removed from V and 5 bases from J, the gap between germline ends came to 15 bases. The germline V gene has CDR1 PRHDT and CDR2 FYEKMQ (reference sequence). CDR3 region: CASSRGLGHETQYF. CDR3 DNA sequence: TGTGCCAGCAGCCGCGGACTGGGGCACGAGACCCAGTACTTC.

This chain's CDR3 is CAGTSGLGTQYF. For the CDR3, the DNA is TGTGCCGGTACTAGCGGGCTTGGGACCCAGTACTTC. This chain links TRBV28 with TRBJ2-5; 9 nucleotides agree with TRBD2. The CDR3 runs to 12 residues. The ends lost 11 bases at V and 7 bases at J; junction bases unmatched: 8. Germline loops: CDR1 MDHEN, CDR2 SYDVKM.

This clone has just a few counts. This chain links TRBV27 with TRBJ2-1; the D is unclear. This CDR3 spans 14 amino acids. Trimming left V 5 bases short and J 7 bases short, with 15 bases between. Germline V lookup: CDR1 MNHEY, CDR2 SMNVEV (reference sequence). CDR3 DNA: TGTGCCAGCAGTCCTAGGTGGACCTTAAATGAGCAGTTCTTC. Translation: CASSPRWTLNEQFF.

The V and J genes are TRBV19 and TRBJ1-1, with D uncertain. The CDR3 covers 15 residues. CDR1 is LNHDA, CDR2 SQIVND, per germline (reference sequence). V was trimmed by 3 bases and J by 1 base, leaving 12 bases between them. The CDR3 region is CASSIVARGNTEAFF. CDR3 in DNA: TGTGCCAGTAGTATCGTAGCACGGGGGAACACTGAAGCTTTCTTT.

This clone was counted a single time. Since a much larger clone is just one base distant, this may be a read error. The sample carries other DNA sequences with the same CDR3. The rearrangement links TRBV7-9 to TRBJ2-3; unclear D gene. There are 14 residues in the CDR3. Germline CDR1 reads SEHNR; CDR2 reads FQNEAQ (reference sequence). V shed 1 base and J shed 0 bases, with 5 bases lying between them. CDR3 sequence (DNA): TGTGCCAGCAGCTTAGAAGGCAGCACAGATACGCAGTATTTT. Amino acids: CASSLEGSTDTQYF.

This clone occurred a few times. The chain is built from TRBV18 and TRBJ1-1; tentatively, D is TRBD1 (5 bases). Trimming left V 2 bases short and J 0 bases short, with 10 bases between. Germline CDR1 reads KGHSH; CDR2 reads LQKENI. The CDR3 is 15 residues long. CDR3 loop: CASSPSMGLNTEAFF. CDR3 DNA sequence: TGTGCCAGCTCACCATCGATGGGACTGAACACTGAAGCTTTCTTT.

The V and J genes are TRBV13 and TRBJ2-1; 14 positions match TRBD2. J was trimmed by 8 bases and V by 5 bases; bases with no gene match: 11. CDR1 is PRHDT, CDR2 FYEKMQ, per germline (reference sequence). The CDR3 length is 17 residues. The CDR3 DNA follows: TGTGCCAGCAGCCCGAGACTAGCGGGAGGGCCATTTGATGAGCAGTTCTTC. Translation gives CASSPRLAGGPFDEQFF.

V gene TRBV6-1 combines with J gene TRBJ1-5; no clear D. Germline V gene lookup returns CDR1 MNHNS and CDR2 SASEGT. V lost 2 bases and J 4 bases, leaving 6 bases between the germline ends. This CDR3 is built from 13 residues. The CDR3 bases are TGTGCCAGCAGTGAAATGGGTAATCAGCCCCAGCATTTT. Translation gives CASSEMGNQPQHF.

This clone has more than one count but fewer than ten. The chain joins TRBV18 to TRBJ2-1; 10 positions agree with TRBD2. The germline V gene has CDR1 KGHSH and CDR2 LQKENI. The length of the CDR3 is 18 residues. V lost 0 bases, J lost 4 bases, and 9 bases stayed unmatched. CDR3 nucleotide sequence: TGTGCCAGCTCACCACCCCTAGCGGGAGTCAACGGGTACAATGAGCAGTTCTTC. The encoded protein is CASSPPLAGVNGYNEQFF.

This clone was counted a few times. The V call is TRBV7-9, the J call TRBJ2-1, with 10 positions matching TRBD2. V shed 6 bases and J 3 bases; nucleotides not matched to a gene: 5. CDR3 length: 15 residues. Germline lookup yields CDR1 SEHNR and CDR2 FQNEAQ (reference sequence). CDR3 amino acids: CASSNLAGVYNEQFF. The CDR3 nucleotides read TGTGCCAGCAGTAATCTAGCGGGAGTCTACAATGAGCAGTTCTTC. The entire variable domain, with the rest obtained from reference TRBV7-9 and TRBJ2-1, is as follows: DTGVSQNPRHKITKRGQNVTFRCDPISEHNRLYWYRQTLGQGPEFLTYFQNEAQLEKSRLLSDRFSAERPKGSFSTLEIQRTEQGDSAMYLCASSNLAGVYNEQFFGPGTRLTVL.